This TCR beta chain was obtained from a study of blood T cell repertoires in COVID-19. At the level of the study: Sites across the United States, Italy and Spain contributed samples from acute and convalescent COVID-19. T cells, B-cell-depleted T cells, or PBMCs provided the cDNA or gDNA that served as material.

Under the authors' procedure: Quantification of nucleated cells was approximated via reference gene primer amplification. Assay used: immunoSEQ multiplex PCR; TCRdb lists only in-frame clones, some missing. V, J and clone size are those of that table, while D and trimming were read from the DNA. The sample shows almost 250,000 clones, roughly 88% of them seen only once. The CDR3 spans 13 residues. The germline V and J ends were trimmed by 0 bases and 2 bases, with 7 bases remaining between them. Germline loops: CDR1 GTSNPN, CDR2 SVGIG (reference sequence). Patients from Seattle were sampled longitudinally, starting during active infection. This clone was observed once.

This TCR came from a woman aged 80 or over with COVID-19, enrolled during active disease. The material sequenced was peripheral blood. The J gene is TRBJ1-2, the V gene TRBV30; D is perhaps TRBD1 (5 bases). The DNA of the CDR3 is TGTGCCTGGAGTGTACGGGGGAACTATGGCTACACCTTC. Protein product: CAWSVRGNYGYTF.